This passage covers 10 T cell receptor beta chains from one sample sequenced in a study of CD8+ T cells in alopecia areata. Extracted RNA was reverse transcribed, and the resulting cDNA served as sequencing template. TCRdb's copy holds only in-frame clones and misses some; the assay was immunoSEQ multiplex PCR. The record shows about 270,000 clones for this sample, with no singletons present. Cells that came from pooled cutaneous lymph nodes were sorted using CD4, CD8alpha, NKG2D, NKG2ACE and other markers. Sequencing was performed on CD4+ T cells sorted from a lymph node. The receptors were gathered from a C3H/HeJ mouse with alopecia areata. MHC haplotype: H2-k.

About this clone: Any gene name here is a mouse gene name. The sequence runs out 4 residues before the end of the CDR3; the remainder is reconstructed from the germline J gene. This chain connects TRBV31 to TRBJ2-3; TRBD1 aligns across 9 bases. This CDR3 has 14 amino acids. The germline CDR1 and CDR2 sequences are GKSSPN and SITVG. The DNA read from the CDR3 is TGTGCCTGGAGTCAGGGACAGGGTGGAGAA. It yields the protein CAWSQGQGGE. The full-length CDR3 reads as CAWSQGQGGETLYF.

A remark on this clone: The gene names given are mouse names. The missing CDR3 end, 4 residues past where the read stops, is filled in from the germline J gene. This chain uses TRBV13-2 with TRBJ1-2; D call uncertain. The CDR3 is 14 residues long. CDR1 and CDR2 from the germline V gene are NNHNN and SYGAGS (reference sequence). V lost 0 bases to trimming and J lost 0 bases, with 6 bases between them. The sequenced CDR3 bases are TGTGCCAGCGGTGATGGACACTCAAACTCC. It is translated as CASGDGHSNS. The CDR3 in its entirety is CASGDGHSNSDYTF.

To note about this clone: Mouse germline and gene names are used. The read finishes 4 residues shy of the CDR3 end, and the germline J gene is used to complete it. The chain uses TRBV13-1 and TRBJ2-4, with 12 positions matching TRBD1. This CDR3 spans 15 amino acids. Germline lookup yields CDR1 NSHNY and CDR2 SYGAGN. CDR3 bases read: TGTGCCAGCAGTGATGCAGGGACAGGGGGCAAC. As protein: CASSDAGTGGN. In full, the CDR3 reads CASSDAGTGGNTLYF.

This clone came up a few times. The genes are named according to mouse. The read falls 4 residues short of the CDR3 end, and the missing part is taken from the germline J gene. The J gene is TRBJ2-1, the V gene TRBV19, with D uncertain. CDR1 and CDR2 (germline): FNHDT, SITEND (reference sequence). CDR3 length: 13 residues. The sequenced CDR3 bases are TGTGCCAGCAGTACCCCCACTAGAGCT. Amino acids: CASSTPTRA. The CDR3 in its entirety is CASSTPTRAEQFF.

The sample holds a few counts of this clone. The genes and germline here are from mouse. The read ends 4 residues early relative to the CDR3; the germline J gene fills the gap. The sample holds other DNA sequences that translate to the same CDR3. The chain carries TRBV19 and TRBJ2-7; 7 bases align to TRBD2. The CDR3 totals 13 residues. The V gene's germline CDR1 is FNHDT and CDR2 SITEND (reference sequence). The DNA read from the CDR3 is TGTGCCAGCAGTATAGTCTGGGGGTAT. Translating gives CASSIVWGY. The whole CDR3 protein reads CASSIVWGYEQYF.

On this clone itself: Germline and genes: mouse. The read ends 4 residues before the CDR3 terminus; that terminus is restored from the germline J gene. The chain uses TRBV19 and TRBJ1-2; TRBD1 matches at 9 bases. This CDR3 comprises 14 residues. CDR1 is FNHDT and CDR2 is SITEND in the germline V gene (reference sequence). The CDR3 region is CASSLRDREGDYTF. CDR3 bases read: TGTGCCAGCAGCCTCCGGGACAGGGAGGGC.

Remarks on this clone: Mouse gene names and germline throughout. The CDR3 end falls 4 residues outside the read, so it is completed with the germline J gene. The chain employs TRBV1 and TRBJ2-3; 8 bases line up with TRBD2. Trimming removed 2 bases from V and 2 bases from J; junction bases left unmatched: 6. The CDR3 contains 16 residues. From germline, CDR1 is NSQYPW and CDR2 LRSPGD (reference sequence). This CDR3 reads CTCSAKAGGIAETLYF. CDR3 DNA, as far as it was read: TGCACCTGCAGTGCAAAGGCTGGGGGGATTGCAGAA. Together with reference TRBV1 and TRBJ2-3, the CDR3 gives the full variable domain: VTLLEQNPRWRLVPRGQAVNLRCILKNSQYPWMSWYQQDLQKQLQWLFTLRSPGDKEVKSLPGADYLATRVTDTELRLQVANMSQGRTLYCTCSAKAGGIAETLYFGSGTRLTVL.

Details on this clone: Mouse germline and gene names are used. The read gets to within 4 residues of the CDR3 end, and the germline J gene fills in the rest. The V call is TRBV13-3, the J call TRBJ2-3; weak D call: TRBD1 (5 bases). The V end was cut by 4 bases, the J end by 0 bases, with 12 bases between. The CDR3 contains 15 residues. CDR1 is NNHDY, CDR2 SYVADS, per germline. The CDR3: CASSRAGSSAETLYF. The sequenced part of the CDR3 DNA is TGTGCCAGCAGTCGGGCAGGGAGTAGTGCAGAA.

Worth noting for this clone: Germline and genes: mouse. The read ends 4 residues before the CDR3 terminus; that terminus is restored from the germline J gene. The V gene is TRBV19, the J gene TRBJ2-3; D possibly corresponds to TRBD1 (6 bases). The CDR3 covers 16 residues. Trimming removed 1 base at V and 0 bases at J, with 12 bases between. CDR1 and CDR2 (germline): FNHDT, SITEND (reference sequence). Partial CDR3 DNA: TGTGCCAGCAGTATAAGCCCAGGGGCTAGTGCAGAA. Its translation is CASSISPGASAE. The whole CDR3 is CASSISPGASAETLYF.

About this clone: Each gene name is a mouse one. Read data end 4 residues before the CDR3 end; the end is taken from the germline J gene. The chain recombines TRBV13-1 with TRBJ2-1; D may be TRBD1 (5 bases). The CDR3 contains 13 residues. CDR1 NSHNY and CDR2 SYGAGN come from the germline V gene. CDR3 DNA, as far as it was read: TGTGCCAGCAGTGATCCAGGGAGGGCT. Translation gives CASSDPGRA. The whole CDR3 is CASSDPGRAEQFF.